This is a list of T cell receptor beta chains from one sample in a study of CD8 T cells in Susac syndrome. TCRdb re-called the immunoSEQ multiplex PCR reads through MiXCR, storing one row per CDR3 protein. The sample contains approximately 120,000 distinct CDR3 sequences, 80% to 95% of which appear only once. The sample was CD8+ T cells from PBMCs. The receptors here all came from a human donor with multiple sclerosis. The CDR3 runs from the conserved cysteine through the conserved F or W. Fields, in order: clone size, J gene, D gene, V gene, CDR3 protein, CDR3 DNA. The D gene is left open where the match is weak. Rows may omit the clone size; those that give it use once, few, many or a size class.

abundance: -
j_gene: TRBJ1-5
d_gene: -
v_gene: TRBV7-2
CDR3aa: CASSLSRDRNQPQHF
CDR3nt: TGTGCCAGCAGCTTGAGCAGGGACCGCAATCAGCCCCAGCATTTT

abundance: once
j_gene: TRBJ2-3
d_gene: -
v_gene: TRBV7-9
CDR3aa: CASSLGLQDTQYF
CDR3nt: TGTGCCAGCAGCTTAGGCCTGCAAGATACGCAGTATTTT

abundance: once
j_gene: TRBJ2-2
d_gene: TRBD1
v_gene: TRBV4-1
CDR3aa: CASKGAATGELFF
CDR3nt: TGCGCCAGCAAGGGGGCGGCCACCGGGGAGCTGTTTTTT

abundance: -
j_gene: TRBJ1-1
d_gene: -
v_gene: TRBV5-1
CDR3aa: CASRGTASEAFF
CDR3nt: TGCGCCAGCAGGGGGACCGCTTCTGAAGCTTTCTTT

abundance: -
j_gene: TRBJ2-5
d_gene: -
v_gene: TRBV25-1
CDR3aa: CASSGQEETQYF
CDR3nt: TGTGCCAGCAGTGGCCAAGAAGAGACCCAGTACTTC

abundance: -
j_gene: TRBJ2-1
d_gene: -
v_gene: TRBV9
CDR3aa: CASSVEGTVGEQFF
CDR3nt: TGTGCCAGCAGCGTAGAAGGGACGGTTGGAGAGCAGTTCTTC

abundance: -
j_gene: TRBJ2-2
d_gene: -
v_gene: TRBV12-3/TRBV12-4
CDR3aa: CASEVGGELFF
CDR3nt: TGTGCCAGCGAGGTTGGGGGGGAGCTGTTTTTT

abundance: -
j_gene: TRBJ1-3
d_gene: TRBD1
v_gene: TRBV30
CDR3aa: CAWSSSFRDRGRRNTIYF
CDR3nt: TGTGCCTGGAGTTCTTCGTTCCGGGACAGGGGGCGAAGAAACACCATATATTTT

abundance: -
j_gene: TRBJ2-5
d_gene: TRBD2
v_gene: TRBV20-1
CDR3aa: CSARDGRGHQETQYF
CDR3nt: TGCAGTGCTAGAGATGGGAGGGGTCACCAAGAGACCCAGTACTTC

abundance: -
j_gene: TRBJ1-2
d_gene: -
v_gene: TRBV19
CDR3aa: CASCPGDYGYTF
CDR3nt: TGTGCCAGTTGTCCAGGGGACTATGGCTACACCTTC

abundance: -
j_gene: TRBJ2-1
d_gene: TRBD2
v_gene: TRBV7-2
CDR3aa: CASSTPRGTSGRKGEQFF
CDR3nt: TGTGCCAGCAGCACCCCCCGGGGGACTAGCGGGAGGAAGGGTGAGCAGTTCTTC

abundance: -
j_gene: TRBJ2-6
d_gene: -
v_gene: TRBV13
CDR3aa: CASSLHFAGANVLTF
CDR3nt: TGTGCCAGCAGCTTACACTTCGCTGGGGCCAACGTCCTGACTTTC

abundance: -
j_gene: TRBJ2-1
d_gene: TRBD1
v_gene: TRBV30
CDR3aa: CAWSPGTGGNEQFF
CDR3nt: TGTGCCTGGAGTCCCGGGACAGGGGGAAACGAGCAGTTCTTC

abundance: -
j_gene: TRBJ1-1
d_gene: -
v_gene: TRBV13
CDR3aa: CASSPPRKGRNTEAFF
CDR3nt: TGTGCCAGCAGCCCCCCTAGGAAGGGGCGAAACACTGAAGCTTTCTTT

abundance: -
j_gene: TRBJ2-7
d_gene: TRBD1
v_gene: TRBV20-1
CDR3aa: CSATGGGQGSYEQYF
CDR3nt: TGCAGTGCTACGGGAGGGGGACAGGGGAGCTACGAGCAGTACTTC

abundance: once
j_gene: TRBJ2-3
d_gene: TRBD1
v_gene: TRBV7-9
CDR3aa: CASSQGTGGLSTDTQYF
CDR3nt: TGTGCCAGCAGCCAAGGGACAGGGGGGCTCAGCACAGATACGCAGTATTTT

abundance: few
j_gene: TRBJ1-6
d_gene: -
v_gene: TRBV27
CDR3aa: CASGVGISSPLHF
CDR3nt: TGTGCCAGTGGGGTAGGGATCAGTTCACCCCTCCACTTT

abundance: -
j_gene: TRBJ2-3
d_gene: -
v_gene: TRBV7-2
CDR3aa: CASSPVSQRASTDTQYF
CDR3nt: TGTGCCAGCAGCCCCGTGAGCCAGCGAGCTAGCACAGATACGCAGTATTTT

abundance: -
j_gene: TRBJ2-7
d_gene: TRBD2
v_gene: TRBV12-3/TRBV12-4
CDR3aa: CASSFWGGGIYEQYF
CDR3nt: TGTGCCAGCAGTTTTTGGGGGGGAGGGATCTACGAGCAGTACTTC

abundance: -
j_gene: TRBJ2-1
d_gene: -
v_gene: TRBV6-6
CDR3aa: CASSYPGVF
CDR3nt: TGTGCCAGCAGTTACCCAGGGGTCTTC

abundance: -
j_gene: TRBJ2-1
d_gene: -
v_gene: TRBV14
CDR3aa: CASSQGAAEQFF
CDR3nt: TGTGCCAGCAGCCAAGGGGCAGCTGAGCAGTTCTTC

abundance: -
j_gene: TRBJ1-5
d_gene: TRBD1
v_gene: TRBV20-1
CDR3aa: CSARDFRGGGGGGPQHF
CDR3nt: TGCAGTGCTAGAGATTTTCGGGGAGGAGGGGGCGGCGGGCCCCAGCATTTT

abundance: -
j_gene: TRBJ2-5
d_gene: -
v_gene: TRBV12-3/TRBV12-4
CDR3aa: CASRKRGGQETQYF
CDR3nt: TGTGCCAGCCGGAAACGGGGCGGACAAGAGACCCAGTACTTC

abundance: -
j_gene: TRBJ2-3
d_gene: TRBD2
v_gene: TRBV15
CDR3aa: CATSRSGLAGADTQYF
CDR3nt: TGTGCCACCAGCAGATCCGGACTAGCGGGGGCAGATACGCAGTATTTT

abundance: -
j_gene: TRBJ2-3
d_gene: TRBD2
v_gene: TRBV27
CDR3aa: CASRSGTSDTDTQYF
CDR3nt: TGTGCCAGCAGATCCGGGACTAGCGACACAGATACGCAGTATTTT

abundance: -
j_gene: TRBJ2-2
d_gene: -
v_gene: TRBV7-7
CDR3aa: CASSSSNRFSGELFF
CDR3nt: TGTGCTAGCAGCTCCTCGAACAGGTTCAGCGGGGAGCTGTTTTTT

abundance: -
j_gene: TRBJ2-7
d_gene: TRBD2
v_gene: TRBV6-1
CDR3aa: CASSEAFGTSGEYEQYF
CDR3nt: TGTGCCAGCAGTGAAGCGTTCGGGACTAGCGGGGAGTACGAGCAGTACTTC

abundance: -
j_gene: TRBJ2-1
d_gene: TRBD1
v_gene: TRBV27
CDR3aa: CASSLEGAHNEQFF
CDR3nt: TGTGCCAGCAGTTTAGAGGGGGCCCACAATGAGCAGTTCTTC

abundance: -
j_gene: TRBJ1-5
d_gene: TRBD1
v_gene: TRBV19
CDR3aa: CASSPRDRVSSNQPQHF
CDR3nt: TGTGCCAGTAGTCCCCGGGACAGGGTTTCTAGCAATCAGCCCCAGCATTTT

abundance: few
j_gene: TRBJ1-2
d_gene: TRBD1
v_gene: TRBV28
CDR3aa: CASSLGQGGGYTF
CDR3nt: TGTGCCAGCAGTTTGGGGCAGGGGGGCGGCTACACCTTC

abundance: -
j_gene: TRBJ2-1
d_gene: -
v_gene: TRBV6-6
CDR3aa: CASSYRTSYNEQFF
CDR3nt: TGTGCCAGCAGTTACCGGACATCGTACAATGAGCAGTTCTTC